These 14 T cell receptor beta chains share one sample of origin, sequenced in a study of blood T cells in healthy people across ages. With a J-beta primer mix and a sample-barcoded 5' primer, a second PCR ran about 7 to 12 cycles. MiXCR, applied by TCRdb to the 5' RACE reads, yields one record per CDR3 protein. The sample has about 1 million distinct CDR3 sequences, over 35% seen once. The sample taken for sequencing was blood. The receptor source for this set is an older woman in good health.

This clonotype showed up just a few times. The chain uses TRBV28 and TRBJ2-7; TRBD1 matches at 8 bases. The J call may be in error: the DNA end matches TRBJ2-5 better. Germline lookup yields CDR1 MDHEN and CDR2 SYDVKM. The CDR3 covers 15 residues. The CDR3 region has the DNA TGTGCCAGCCTGGGACAGGCTTATCACCAAGAGACCCAGTACTTC. It encodes CASLGQAYHQETQYF.

The chain employs TRBV6-4 and TRBJ2-1; 11 nucleotides align to TRBD2. CDR1 is MRHNA and CDR2 is SNTAGT in the germline V gene. V shed 0 bases and J 9 bases; nucleotides not matched to a gene: 4. The CDR3 covers 15 residues. CDR3 loop: CASSDSLAGGGEQFF. The CDR3 DNA is TGTGCCAGCAGTGACTCGCTAGCGGGGGGAGGTGAGCAGTTCTTC.

Of note for this clonotype: One end of the junction is discordant with germline, which a read error may explain. This chain connects TRBV14 to TRBJ2-7, with 7 bases that match TRBD1. CDR3 size: 13 residues. The germline gives CDR1 SGHDN, CDR2 FVKESK. This chain's CDR3 is CAGSPTGNYEQYF. The CDR3 DNA sequence: TGTGCCGGCAGCCCGACAGGGAACTACGAGCAGTACTTC. Filled out from reference TRBV14 and TRBJ2-7, the complete variable domain reads EAGVTQFPSHSVIEKGQTVTLRCDPISGHDNLYWYRRVMGKEIKFLLHFVKESKQDESGMPNNRFLAERTGGTYSTLKVQPAELEDSGVYFCAGSPTGNYEQYFGPGTRLTVT.

The gene calls are TRBV30 and TRBJ1-6, with D unresolved. The CDR3 runs to 13 residues. Germline CDR1 and CDR2: GTSNPN and SVGIG (reference sequence). The V gene lost 0 bases and the J gene lost 2 bases, with 2 bases spanning the gap. CDR3 nucleotide sequence: TGTGCCTGGAGTGTGCCCTATAATTCACCCCTCCACTTT. Amino acids: CAWSVPYNSPLHF. Complete variable domain (other parts from reference TRBV30 and TRBJ1-6): SQTIHQWPATLVQPVGSPLSLECTVEGTSNPNLYWYRQAAGRGLQLLFYSVGIGQISSEVPQNLSASRPQDRQFILSSKKLLLSDSGFYLCAWSVPYNSPLHFGNGTRLTVT.

The rearrangement uses TRBV6-5 and TRBJ2-4; no firm D call. The tail of the sequence fits TRBJ2-5 better, so the J call may be wrong. The V gene's germline CDR1 is MNHEY and CDR2 SVGAGI. This CDR3 contains 14 residues. CDR3 in amino acids: CASSPGLPAETQYF. CDR3 nucleotides: TGTGCCAGCAGTCCGGGCCTCCCGGCAGAGACCCAGTACTTC.

V usage is TRBV5-1 and J usage is TRBJ1-2; D possibly corresponds to TRBD1 (5 bases). CDR3 length: 16 residues. In germline, CDR1 is SGHRS, CDR2 YFSETQ. The V and J ends lost 4 bases and 6 bases respectively, with 22 bases between them. CDR3 DNA sequence: TGCGCCAGCAGCGGGGTCCGCCTACGCGGGACGGATGGCTACACCTTC. It specifies CASSGVRLRGTDGYTF.

This chain links TRBV6-1 with TRBJ1-4; D is unresolved. Germline lookup yields CDR1 MNHNS and CDR2 SASEGT. Trimming cost V 2 bases and J 8 bases, with 15 bases left between them. The CDR3 runs to 15 residues. The CDR3 spells CASSEFGGVGEKLFF. DNA of the CDR3: TGTGCCAGCAGTGAATTCGGCGGCGTTGGAGAAAAACTGTTTTTT.

V usage is TRBV5-1 and J usage is TRBJ2-7, with 9 bases aligning to TRBD2. The J segment lost 7 bases and the V segment lost 0 bases, leaving 14 bases of the junction unmatched. This CDR3 spans 17 amino acids. CDR1 and CDR2 (germline): SGHRS, YFSETQ. CDR3 sequence reads: CASSLEGSGSSYNEQYF. The CDR3 DNA is TGCGCCAGCAGCTTGGAGGGTAGCGGGAGTTCCTACAATGAGCAGTACTTC. The full variable domain, completed using reference TRBV5-1 and TRBJ2-7, is KAGVTQTPRYLIKTRGQQVTLSCSPISGHRSVSWYQQTPGQGLQFLFEYFSETQRNKGNFPGRFSGRQFSNSRSEMNVSTLELGDSALYLCASSLEGSGSSYNEQYFGPGTRLTVT.

This clonotype was picked up a small number of times. The V gene is TRBV6-5, the J gene TRBJ2-7, with D tentatively TRBD2 (6 bases). The CDR3 totals 15 residues. Germline lookup yields CDR1 MNHEY and CDR2 SVGAGI. V was pared by 6 bases and J by 4 bases, with 19 bases between. DNA for the CDR3: TGTGCCAGCAGGTCCCTTAGCGGAGGGGTTTACGAGCAGTACTTC. It translates to CASRSLSGGVYEQYF.

This clonotype was recorded a few times. The rearrangement joins TRBV28 to TRBJ2-7; perhaps TRBD1 as D (6 bases). The CDR3 is 11 residues long. Deletions cut 6 bases from V and 6 bases from J, with 9 bases between. Germline CDR1 MDHEN, CDR2 SYDVKM. As DNA, the CDR3 is TGTGCCAGCAGGACAGGTCCCGAGCAGTACTTC. Its translation is CASRTGPEQYF.

The chain is built from TRBV6-1 and TRBJ2-4, with D possibly being TRBD2 (6 bases). CDR3 length: 14 residues. Germline lookup yields CDR1 MNHNS and CDR2 SASEGT. The V end was cut by 2 bases, the J end by 8 bases, with 13 bases between. The CDR3 DNA is TGTGCCAGCAGTGAATGGTATACGGGGGACATTCAGTACTTC. Its protein product is CASSEWYTGDIQYF.

This chain's CDR3 is CASSGGVGLAGSTEQFF. The DNA for the CDR3 is TGTGCCAGCAGTGGGGGAGTAGGACTAGCTGGCTCGACTGAGCAGTTCTTC. The rearrangement links TRBV2 to TRBJ2-1; 8 positions agree with TRBD2. This CDR3 spans 17 amino acids. CDR1 and CDR2 from the germline V gene are SNHLY and FYNNEI. With V trimmed by 4 bases and J by 9 bases, 17 bases remained unmatched.

This clonotype was detected a few times. The rearrangement links TRBV13 to TRBJ2-3; TRBD2 agrees at 7 bases. CDR3 length: 16 residues. The germline V gene encodes CDR1 PRHDT and CDR2 FYEKMQ (reference sequence). V lost 0 bases to trimming and J lost 3 bases; unmatched junction nucleotides: 6. CDR3 nucleotide sequence: TGTGCCAGCAGCTTAGGCGTGGGTAGCGGGACAGATACGCAGTATTTT. Translation: CASSLGVGSGTDTQYF.

V gene TRBV20-1 combines with J gene TRBJ1-1; 9 positions match TRBD1. This CDR3 spans 16 amino acids. Trimming at V came to 1 base and at J to 4 bases, leaving 10 bases not matched to a gene. CDR1 and CDR2 from the germline V gene are DFQATT and SNEGSKA (reference sequence). The CDR3 spells CSARVWDRVEGTEAFF. The DNA for the CDR3 is TGCAGTGCTAGAGTGTGGGACAGGGTTGAAGGCACTGAAGCTTTCTTT.